The 11 T cell receptor beta chains below come from one sample, sequenced in a study of T cell repertoires in cytomegalovirus infection (dated by TCRdb to between 2018 and 2020). The sequencer listed for this sample is Illumina HiSeq 1500. The public reads were reanalyzed by TCRdb: fastp trimming at Q25, MiXCR alignment, in-frame beta chains only. Entries are consolidated by CDR3 protein sequence, retaining the most common genes and DNA. Counted in this sample were some 300,000 distinct CDR3 sequences; roughly 9.3% of them appeared once. The ten largest clonotypes hold approximately 2.4% of the sample. Sequenced: PBMCs. These receptors originate from a human donor in good health (CMV status not recorded). Some clones in this sample may be carry-over from other donors' samples.

This clonotype was detected ten times or more. The chain uses TRBV20-1 and TRBJ1-1; TRBD1 agrees at 8 bases. The germline gives CDR1 DFQATT, CDR2 SNEGSKA (reference sequence). The length of the CDR3 is 12 residues. Germline trimming cut 5 bases from V and 7 bases from J; bases unmatched to any gene: 6. This chain's CDR3 is CSAGQGSGEAFF. CDR3 in DNA: TGCAGTGCTGGACAGGGAAGCGGTGAAGCTTTCTTT.

This clonotype was counted many times. J is TRBJ2-4 and V is TRBV29-1, with D possibly matching TRBD1 (5 bases). The CDR3 loop spans 13 amino acids. In germline, CDR1 is SQVTM, CDR2 ANQGSEA. V lost 7 bases and J lost 2, with 12 bases in between. The CDR3 loop is CSALQVTKNIQYF. Written as DNA, the CDR3 is TGCAGCGCCTTACAGGTTACCAAAAACATTCAGTACTTC.

This clonotype was seen many times. The chain is built from TRBV28 and TRBJ2-3; 7 bases match TRBD2. The V segment lost 2 bases and the J segment 1 base; nucleotides outside the gene matches: 9. Germline V gene data show CDR1 as MDHEN and CDR2 as SYDVKM. The length of the CDR3 is 17 residues. CDR3: CASSLDTYSGRTDTQYF. The CDR3 DNA follows: TGTGCCAGCAGTTTAGATACTTATAGCGGGCGCACAGATACGCAGTATTTT.

The rearrangement links TRBV15 to TRBJ2-7; D possibly corresponds to TRBD1 (7 bases). Trimming shortened V by 1 base and J by 5 bases, and 9 bases separated the two germline ends. From germline, CDR1 is LNHNV and CDR2 YYDKDF (reference sequence). This CDR3 comprises 13 residues. CDR3 coding DNA: TGTGCCACCAGCAGAGCAGGGGGGAACGAGCAGTACTTC. Protein product: CATSRAGGNEQYF.

This clonotype occurred many times. V usage is TRBV15 and J usage is TRBJ1-1, with no clear D. This CDR3 region has 15 residues. CDR1 is LNHNV and CDR2 is YYDKDF in the germline V gene (reference sequence). Trimming cost V 0 bases and J 0 bases, with 8 bases left between them. In DNA, the CDR3 is TGTGCCACCAGCAGAGATCTCGGGATGAACACTGAAGCTTTCTTT. Encoded protein: CATSRDLGMNTEAFF.

The CDR3 region has the DNA TGCAGTGCTAGAGATGCCAGGTTGAATAATGAAAAACTGTTTTTT. This translates into CSARDARLNNEKLFF. This rearrangement joins TRBV20-1 to TRBJ1-4; D call uncertain. V was pared by 0 bases and J by 4 bases, with 12 bases between. CDR3 length equals 15 residues. Germline CDR1 is DFQATT and CDR2 is SNEGSKA (reference sequence).

The chain carries TRBV9 and TRBJ2-6; perhaps TRBD1 as D (6 bases). The CDR3 loop spans 17 amino acids. V lost 4 bases and J lost 0, with 14 bases in between. Germline-derived CDR1 and CDR2 are SGDLS and YYNGEE. In DNA form, the CDR3 reads TGTGCCAGCAGCAGACCAACAGGGAACTCTGGGGCCAACGTCCTGACTTTC. Protein sequence: CASSRPTGNSGANVLTF. Looking up the rest from reference TRBV9 and TRBJ2-6 gives the full variable domain: DSGVTQTPKHLITATGQRVTLRCSPRSGDLSVYWYQQSLDQGLQFLIQYYNGEERAKGNILERFSAQQFPDLHSELNLSSLELGDSALYFCASSRPTGNSGANVLTFGAGSRLTVL.

Only one count was recorded for this clonotype. It may be a read error: a sequence one base away is much more abundant. The chain uses TRBV24-1 and TRBJ2-3, with no clear D. V dropped 4 bases and J dropped 2 bases, with 12 bases sitting between them. Germline CDR1 reads KGHDR; CDR2 reads SFDVKD. The CDR3 contains 15 residues. CDR3 loop: CATSEPTSSTDTQYF. In DNA, the CDR3 is TGTGCCACCAGTGAACCAACAAGTTCCACAGATACGCAGTATTTT.

This clonotype showed up just a few times. The chain couples TRBV6-8 to TRBJ2-3; 7 bases agree with TRBD2. The CDR3 is made up of 18 amino acids. Germline CDR1 reads MNHGY; CDR2 reads SAAAGT. V shed 0 bases, J shed 2 bases, and the junction held 11 bases outside the gene matches. CDR3 nucleotide sequence: TGTGCCAGCAGTTACTCAGGGGTAGCGGGCCGAAACACAGATACGCAGTATTTT. It encodes CASSYSGVAGRNTDTQYF.

This clonotype showed up many times. In DNA form, the CDR3 reads TGTGCCAGCAGCCTTCAGCCCCCAGGCACTGAAGCTTTCTTT. This sequence encodes CASSLQPPGTEAFF. The V gene is TRBV7-9, the J gene TRBJ1-1; no reliable D call. The V and J ends lost 5 bases and 4 bases respectively, with 14 bases between them. CDR1 is SEHNR, CDR2 FQNEAQ, per germline (reference sequence). The CDR3 spans 14 residues.

The genes are TRBV5-4 and TRBJ2-3; 7 bases fit TRBD2. The germline V gene has CDR1 SGHNT and CDR2 YYREEE (reference sequence). CDR3 length: 16 residues. After removal of 2 bases from V and 1 base from J, the junction contained 7 bases not matched to a gene. Here the CDR3 DNA reads TGTGCCAGCAGCTTTTTGGTTGCGGGGGGCACAGATACGCAGTATTTT. Translation: CASSFLVAGGTDTQYF. Using reference TRBV5-4 and TRBJ2-3 for the parts outside the CDR3, the full variable domain is ETGVTQSPTHLIKTRGQQVTLRCSSQSGHNTVSWYQQALGQGPQFIFQYYREEENGRGNFPPRFSGLQFPNYSSELNVNALELDDSALYLCASSFLVAGGTDTQYFGPGTRLTVL.